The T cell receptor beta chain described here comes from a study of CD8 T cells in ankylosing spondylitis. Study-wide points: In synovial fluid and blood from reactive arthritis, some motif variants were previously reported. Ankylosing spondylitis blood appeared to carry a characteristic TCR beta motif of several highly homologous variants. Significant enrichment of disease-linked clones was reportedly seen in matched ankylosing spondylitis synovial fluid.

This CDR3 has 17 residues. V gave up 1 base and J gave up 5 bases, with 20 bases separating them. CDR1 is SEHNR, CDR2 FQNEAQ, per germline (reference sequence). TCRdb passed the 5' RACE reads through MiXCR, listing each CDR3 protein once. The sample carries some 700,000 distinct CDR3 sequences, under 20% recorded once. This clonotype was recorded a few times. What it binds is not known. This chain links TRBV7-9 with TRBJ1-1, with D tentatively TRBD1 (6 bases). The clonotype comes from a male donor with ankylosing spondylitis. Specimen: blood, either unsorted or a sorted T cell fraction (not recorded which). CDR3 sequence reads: CASSLVGAGARRTEAFF. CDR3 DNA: TGTGCCAGCAGCTTAGTCGGGGCGGGGGCAAGGAGGACTGAAGCTTTCTTT.